This T cell receptor beta chain was sequenced in a study of cytomegalovirus exposure and HLA in healthy donors. Findings of the study overall: Most TCR sequences were rare, but some public TCRs occurred in many donors. Presence/absence analysis assumed near-uniform sequencing depth across donors.

As to this clone: The antigen is unknown.

The PCR made use of 60 Vbeta and 13 Jbeta primers. This table comes from immunoSEQ multiplex PCR, and its TCRdb copy is limited to in-frame clones, with some not included. Recorded here are 150,000 to 200,000 clones; the top ten clones represent about 0.8%. In germline, CDR1 is SGHKS, CDR2 YYEKEE (reference sequence). The CDR3 has 17 amino acids. V was cut by 6 bases and J by 0 bases, with 16 bases left in between. The TCR comes from a woman under 30 in good health and CMV-seropositive. V gene TRBV5-5 combines with J gene TRBJ2-6, with D possibly matching TRBD1 (6 bases). Sequencing was carried out using PBMCs. In DNA, the CDR3 is TGTGCCAGCAACTACAGGGTTATTGACTCTGGGGCCAACGTCCTGACTTTC. Its protein product is CASNYRVIDSGANVLTF.